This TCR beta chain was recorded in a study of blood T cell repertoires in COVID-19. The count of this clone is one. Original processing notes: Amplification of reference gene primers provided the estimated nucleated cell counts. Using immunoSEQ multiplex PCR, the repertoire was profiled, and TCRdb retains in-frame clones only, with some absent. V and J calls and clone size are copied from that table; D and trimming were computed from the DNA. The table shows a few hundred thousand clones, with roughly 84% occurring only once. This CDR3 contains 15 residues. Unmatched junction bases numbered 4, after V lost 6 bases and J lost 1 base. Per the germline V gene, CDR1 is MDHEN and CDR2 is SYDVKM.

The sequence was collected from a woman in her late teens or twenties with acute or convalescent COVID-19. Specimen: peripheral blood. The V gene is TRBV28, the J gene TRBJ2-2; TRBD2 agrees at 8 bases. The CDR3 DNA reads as TGTGCCAGCAGCTCGAGCGGGAGGAACACCGGGGAGCTGTTTTTT. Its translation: CASSSSGRNTGELFF. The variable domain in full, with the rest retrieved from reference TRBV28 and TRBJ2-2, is DVKVTQSSRYLVKRTGEKVFLECVQDMDHENMFWYRQDPGLGLRLIYFSYDVKMKEKGDIPEGYSVSREKKERFSLILESASTNQTSMYLCASSSSGRNTGELFFGEGSRLTVL.